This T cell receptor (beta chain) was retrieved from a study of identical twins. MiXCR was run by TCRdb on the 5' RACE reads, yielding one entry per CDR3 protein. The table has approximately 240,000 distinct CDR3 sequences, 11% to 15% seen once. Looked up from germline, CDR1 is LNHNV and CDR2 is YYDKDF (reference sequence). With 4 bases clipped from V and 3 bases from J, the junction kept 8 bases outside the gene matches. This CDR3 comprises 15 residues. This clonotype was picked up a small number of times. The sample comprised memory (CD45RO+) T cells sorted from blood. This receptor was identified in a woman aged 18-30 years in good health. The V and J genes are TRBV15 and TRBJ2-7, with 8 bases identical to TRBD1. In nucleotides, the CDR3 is TGTGCCACCAGCATCGCCACAGGGGGAGGCTACGAGCAGTACTTC. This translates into CATSIATGGGYEQYF.